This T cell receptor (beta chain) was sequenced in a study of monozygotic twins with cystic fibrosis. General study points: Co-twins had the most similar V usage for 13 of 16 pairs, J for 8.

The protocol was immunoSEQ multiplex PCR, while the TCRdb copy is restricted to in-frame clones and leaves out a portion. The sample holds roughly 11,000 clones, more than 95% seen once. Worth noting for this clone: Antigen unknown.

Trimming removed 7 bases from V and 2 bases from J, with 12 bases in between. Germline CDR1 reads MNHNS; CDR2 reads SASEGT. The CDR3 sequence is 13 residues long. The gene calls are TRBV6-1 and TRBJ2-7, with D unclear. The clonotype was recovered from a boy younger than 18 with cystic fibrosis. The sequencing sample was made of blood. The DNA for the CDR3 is TGTGCCAGCACGGACGTTTCCCCCTACGAGCAGTACTTC. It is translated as CASTDVSPYEQYF.